The 15 T cell receptor beta chains listed next were all sequenced from one sample in a study of Ad26.COV2.S vaccination and SARS-CoV-2 variants. Treatment meaning: 15 to 20 received Ad26.COV2.S at low or high dose, single or two shots; 5 received placebo; per-sample allocation not given. It was on day 63 after the first vaccine or placebo injection that samples were taken. Sequencing used immunoSEQ multiplex PCR; TCRdb keeps in-frame clones, though not all of them. The sample yields about 280,000 clones, around 87% seen once. The source was peripheral blood, collected in a trial of Ad26.COV2.S vaccine versus placebo. These TCRs come from a person aged 18-65 years who received the Ad26.COV2.S COVID-19 vaccine or a placebo.

As DNA, the CDR3 is TGTGCCTGGGGACTAGCGGGGGGTTACACCGGGGAGCTGTTTTTT. This encodes CAWGLAGGYTGELFF. The chain joins TRBV30 to TRBJ2-2; TRBD2 matches 14 bases. This CDR3 is 15 amino acids long. V was pared by 5 bases and J by 3 bases, with 2 bases of the junction left unmatched. Germline values: CDR1 GTSNPN, CDR2 SVGIG (reference sequence).

The J gene is TRBJ2-3, the V gene TRBV29-1; 14 bases line up with TRBD2. The trim removed 6 bases at V and 4 bases at J, leaving 9 bases unmatched. The germline V gene has CDR1 SQVTM and CDR2 ANQGSEA. CDR3 size: 16 residues. The CDR3 is CSVAGLAGVAADTQYF. CDR3 sequence (DNA): TGCAGCGTCGCGGGACTAGCGGGAGTGGCCGCAGATACGCAGTATTTT.

The genes are TRBV6-2 or TRBV6-3 and TRBJ1-5; 11 bases agree with TRBD1. V was pared by 5 bases and J by 11 bases, with 8 bases of the junction left unmatched. There are 14 residues in the CDR3. CDR1 is MNHEY, CDR2 SVGEGT, per germline. The CDR3 nucleotides read TGTGCCAGCAGTGACCGGGACAGGGGGGGAGCCCAGCATTTT. Its protein is CASSDRDRGGAQHF.

This chain links TRBV29-1 with TRBJ2-7; D tentatively reads TRBD1 or TRBD2 (5 bases each). The CDR3 has 10 amino acids. Germline CDR1 SQVTM, CDR2 ANQGSEA. V lost 6 bases and J 3 bases, leaving 6 bases between the germline ends. The CDR3 region is CSVGDYEQYF. The CDR3, as DNA: TGCAGCGTGGGGGACTACGAGCAGTACTTC.

The sample holds a few counts of this clone. The V and J genes are TRBV28 and TRBJ1-1; D is uncertain. V was pared by 4 bases and J by 7 bases, with 19 bases between. Germline-derived CDR1 and CDR2 are MDHEN and SYDVKM. The CDR3 consists of 15 residues. Here the CDR3 reads CASSSSNRRTGEAFF. The CDR3 DNA is TGTGCCAGCAGTTCTTCTAACCGACGGACCGGTGAAGCTTTCTTT.

Concerning this clone itself: Other DNA sequences in the sample encode the same CDR3. The V call is TRBV29-1, the J call TRBJ2-7, with 10 bases identical to TRBD2. The CDR3 runs 13 residues. J was trimmed by 2 bases and V by 4 bases; bases with no gene match: 2. Per the germline V gene, CDR1 is SQVTM and CDR2 is ANQGSEA. The CDR3 is CSVGTSGTYEQYF. CDR3 DNA sequence: TGCAGCGTTGGGACTAGCGGAACCTACGAGCAGTACTTC.

The gene calls are TRBV7-9 and TRBJ2-3, with a tentative D call TRBD1 (6 bases). The length of the CDR3 is 16 residues. Germline V gene data show CDR1 as SEHNR and CDR2 as FQNEAQ (reference sequence). V gave up 5 bases and J gave up 2 bases, with 17 bases separating them. CDR3 sequence (DNA): TGTGCCAGCAGCCTCGGACAGCCCTTTTTCACAGATACGCAGTATTTT. Translated: CASSLGQPFFTDTQYF.

V and J are TRBV4-3 and TRBJ2-3; D is unresolved. This CDR3 has 15 residues. CDR1 is LGHNA, CDR2 YSLEER, per germline. V was cut by 1 base and J by 1 base, with 9 bases left in between. CDR3 DNA sequence: TGCGCCAGCAGCCAAGGTAGGGATCGCACAGATACGCAGTATTTT. Translated, it gives CASSQGRDRTDTQYF.

This rearrangement joins TRBV19 to TRBJ2-2, with D perhaps being TRBD1 or TRBD2 (5 bases each). Germline values: CDR1 LNHDA, CDR2 SQIVND (reference sequence). V was cut by 1 base and J by 4 bases, with 13 bases left in between. The CDR3 is 16 residues long. CDR3 in DNA: TGTGCCAGTAGTATAGGATCCGGGGCGGGCACCGGGGAGCTGTTTTTT. Encoded protein: CASSIGSGAGTGELFF.

The rearrangement links TRBV12-3 or TRBV12-4 to TRBJ2-7; D unresolved. V lost 3 bases to trimming and J lost 4 bases, with 4 bases between them. The CDR3 totals 11 residues. For the CDR3, the DNA is TGTGCCAGCAGTTTCGGATACGAGCAGTACTTC. This encodes CASSFGYEQYF.

The V call is TRBV5-6, the J call TRBJ2-1, with 13 bases identical to TRBD2. The V segment lost 4 bases and the J segment 10 bases; nucleotides outside the gene matches: 8. CDR1 and CDR2 (germline): SGHDT, YYEEEE. This CDR3 spans 15 amino acids. The CDR3 loop is CASSVGLAGVKEQFF. The CDR3 DNA follows: TGTGCCAGCAGCGTCGGACTAGCGGGAGTTAAGGAGCAGTTCTTC.

This sequence joins TRBV18 and TRBJ2-7, with 11 bases fitting TRBD2. Trimming at V came to 3 bases and at J to 1 base, leaving 8 bases not matched to a gene. The CDR3 has 17 amino acids. Germline CDR1 is KGHSH and CDR2 is LQKENI. The CDR3 sequence is CASSPYTGTSGSYEQYF. The CDR3 region has the DNA TGTGCCAGCTCACCCTATACCGGGACTAGCGGATCCTACGAGCAGTACTTC. The full variable domain, with the rest looked up from reference TRBV18 and TRBJ2-7, is NAGVMQNPRHLVRRRGQEARLRCSPMKGHSHVYWYRQLPEEGLKFMVYLQKENIIDESGMPKERFSAEFPKEGPSILRIQQVVRGDSAAYFCASSPYTGTSGSYEQYFGPGTRLTVT.

The gene calls are TRBV5-1 and TRBJ2-6; possible D gene TRBD1, 5 bases. The CDR3 has 18 residues. Trimming left V 2 bases short and J 0 bases short, with 15 bases between. Germline V gene lookup returns CDR1 SGHRS and CDR2 YFSETQ. CDR3 amino acids: CASSFLPRASSGANVLTF. In nucleotides, the CDR3 is TGCGCCAGCAGCTTTCTGCCCAGGGCAAGCTCTGGGGCCAACGTCCTGACTTTC.

Concerning this clone: Its ends do not fully match the called genes, so a read error is possible. The chain combines TRBV7-7 with TRBJ1-6, with D possibly being TRBD1 (6 bases). Germline V lookup: CDR1 SSHAT, CDR2 FNYEAQ (reference sequence). The CDR3 has 14 amino acids. DNA for the CDR3: TGTGCTAGCAGCCTAGGCCCAGGGGTCTCACCCCTCCACTTT. It is translated as CASSLGPGVSPLHF.

The gene calls are TRBV15 and TRBJ2-7; D may be TRBD2 (6 bases). The V gene's germline CDR1 is LNHNV and CDR2 YYDKDF (reference sequence). This CDR3 region has 14 residues. V gave up 3 bases and J gave up 0 bases, with 9 bases separating them. The CDR3 DNA is TGTGCCACCAGCAGGGGGGGAAGCTCCTACGAGCAGTACTTC. Encoded protein: CATSRGGSSYEQYF. The variable domain in full, with the rest retrieved from reference TRBV15 and TRBJ2-7, is DAMVIQNPRYQVTQFGKPVTLSCSQTLNHNVMYWYQQKSSQAPKLLFHYYDKDFNNEADTPDNFQSRRPNTSFCFLDIRSPGLGDTAMYLCATSRGGSSYEQYFGPGTRLTVT.